What follows describes a single T cell receptor beta chain. What it binds is unknown. PCR used 60 Vbeta primers and 13 Jbeta primers. The protocol was immunoSEQ multiplex PCR, while the TCRdb copy is restricted to in-frame clones and leaves out a portion. The profile shows 120,000 or so clones, 75% to 90% of them singletons. This record comes from a study of cytomegalovirus exposure and HLA in healthy donors. Turning to the study itself: There were 117 million unique TCR beta sequences, drawn from around 180 million T cells, in an earlier analysis. Among approximately 400 genotyped donors, around 80% fell in the Caucasian-associated ancestry cluster.

Broader study findings: Three chains tied to CMV proved CMV antigen-specific in vitro. Fewer N-insertions than the approximately 700-donor mean were reportedly shown by an Asian-associated ancestry cluster in a later analysis.

Sequences were obtained from PBMCs. This receptor was taken from a man younger than 35 in good health and CMV-seropositive.

The CDR3 nucleotides are TGTGCCAGCAGCTTATCCGGGGGAGAGACCCAGTACTTC. Encoded protein: CASSLSGGETQYF. This chain links TRBV7-9 with TRBJ2-5, with D maybe TRBD2 (6 bases). The ends were cut back, 2 bases at V and 4 bases at J, with 8 bases in the middle. Germline CDR1 and CDR2: SEHNR and FQNEAQ (reference sequence). The length of the CDR3 is 13 residues.